These 25 T cell receptor beta chains were sequenced from one sample in a study of CD8 T cells in Susac syndrome. The RNA, about 0.5 to 1 ug, was put through reverse transcription using random hexamers. TCRdb used MiXCR to reprocess the immunoSEQ multiplex PCR reads, holding one entry per CDR3 protein. Found here are about 120,000 distinct CDR3 sequences, 94% of them singletons; the top ten hold more than 0.09%. Sequencing was done on a sample of CD4+ T cells from PBMCs. The receptor set was obtained from a human donor in good health.

V and J are TRBV12-3 or TRBV12-4 and TRBJ1-2, with D hard to call. The CDR3 is 14 residues long. The V end was cut by 1 base, the J end by 5 bases, with 11 bases between. The DNA of the CDR3 is TGTGCCAGCAGTTTAGACGGGTATGGGTATGGCTACACCTTC. This encodes CASSLDGYGYGYTF.

This clonotype appeared a few times. The V call is TRBV2, the J call TRBJ2-7; D gene ambiguous. CDR1 is SNHLY, CDR2 FYNNEI, per germline. V lost 5 bases and J lost 4, with 6 bases in between. CDR3 size: 11 residues. The CDR3 DNA follows: TGTGCCAGCAGTTTCCGGTACGAGCAGTACTTC. This gives the protein CASSFRYEQYF.

V is TRBV12-3 or TRBV12-4 and J is TRBJ1-2, with 7 bases aligning to TRBD1. The CDR3 covers 16 residues. Germline trimming cut 8 bases from V and 7 bases from J; bases unmatched to any gene: 19. DNA for the CDR3: TGTGCCAGCCTCTCCTCCACGGACAGGCCTCGGGGTGGCTACACCTTC. This codes for CASLSSTDRPRGGYTF.

The gene calls are TRBV10-2 and TRBJ1-2; 9 positions match TRBD1. CDR3 length: 16 amino acids. Trimming took 0 bases from V and 4 from J; bases not matched to a gene: 6. Per germline, CDR1 WSHSY and CDR2 SAAADI. CDR3 protein: CASSESLGTGIYGYTF. The CDR3 DNA follows: TGCGCCAGCAGTGAGTCACTTGGGACAGGGATCTATGGCTACACCTTC.

This chain links TRBV5-1 with TRBJ1-2, with D perhaps TRBD1 (5 bases). CDR3 length: 14 amino acids. Germline lookup yields CDR1 SGHRS and CDR2 YFSETQ. The V end was cut by 3 bases, the J end by 3 bases, with 12 bases between. The CDR3 DNA follows: TGCGCCAGCAGCTCCTCGGGGCAGGACTATGGCTACACCTTC. Encoded protein: CASSSSGQDYGYTF.

V usage is TRBV5-4 and J usage is TRBJ2-5; D may be TRBD2 (6 bases). Germline loops: CDR1 SGHNT, CDR2 YYREEE (reference sequence). V lost 1 base and J 3 bases, leaving 16 bases between the germline ends. The CDR3 is 16 amino acids. Here the CDR3 DNA reads TGTGCCAGCAGCTTGACTGTCTGGACTAAGGAAGAGACCCAGTACTTC. Translation gives CASSLTVWTKEETQYF. Using reference TRBV5-4 and TRBJ2-5 for the parts outside the CDR3, the full variable domain is ETGVTQSPTHLIKTRGQQVTLRCSSQSGHNTVSWYQQALGQGPQFIFQYYREEENGRGNFPPRFSGLQFPNYSSELNVNALELDDSALYLCASSLTVWTKEETQYFGPGTRLLVL.

This chain joins TRBV10-3 and TRBJ2-3; D may be TRBD2 (5 bases). V lost 8 bases to trimming and J lost 5 bases, with 17 bases between them. Germline V gene lookup returns CDR1 ENHRY and CDR2 SYGVKD. The CDR3 is 14 amino acids. The CDR3 loop is CAIAFGLGQDTQYF. The CDR3 DNA reads TGTGCCATCGCCTTCGGACTCGGGCAAGATACGCAGTATTTT.

The CDR3 region has the DNA TGTGCCACCAGTGACCGGGACAGGGGCTACAATGAGCAGTTCTTC. Protein: CATSDRDRGYNEQFF. The chain has TRBV24-1 and TRBJ2-1; 10 bases align to TRBD1. From germline, CDR1 is KGHDR and CDR2 SFDVKD. This CDR3 has 15 residues. The J segment lost 3 bases and the V segment lost 4 bases, leaving 2 bases of the junction unmatched.

This chain joins TRBV7-2 and TRBJ1-5, with D maybe TRBD1 (5 bases). Germline V lookup: CDR1 SGHTA, CDR2 FQGNSA. V was trimmed by 3 bases and J by 0 bases, leaving 9 bases between them. The CDR3 length is 15 residues. CDR3 coding DNA: TGTGCCAGCAGCTTCGCCCAGGGTAGCAATCAGCCCCAGCATTTT. Its protein is CASSFAQGSNQPQHF.

The chain joins TRBV6-5 to TRBJ2-1; the D gene is possibly TRBD2 (6 bases). The CDR3 length is 14 residues. V lost 1 base to trimming and J lost 9 bases, with 13 bases between them. CDR1 and CDR2 (germline): MNHEY, SVGAGI. CDR3 residues: CASSYLGGAAEQFF. Here the CDR3 DNA reads TGTGCCAGCAGTTACTTGGGGGGAGCTGCTGAGCAGTTCTTC.

The chain uses TRBV28 and TRBJ1-2, with D unclear. The CDR3 extends over 11 amino acids. Trimming took 4 bases from V and 3 from J, leaving 3 bases between them. Germline V gene lookup returns CDR1 MDHEN and CDR2 SYDVKM. For the CDR3, the DNA is TGTGCCAGCAGTTCTTACTATGGCTACACCTTC. Protein: CASSSYYGYTF.

The chain joins TRBV19 to TRBJ2-4, with 11 bases that match TRBD2. Germline CDR1 reads LNHDA; CDR2 reads SQIVND (reference sequence). Germline trimming cut 5 bases from V and 4 bases from J; bases unmatched to any gene: 1. This CDR3 has 14 residues. The CDR3 spells CASSPSGGKNIQYF. In nucleotides, the CDR3 is TGTGCCAGTAGTCCTAGCGGGGGGAAAAACATTCAGTACTTC.

The chain employs TRBV9 and TRBJ2-7; 7 positions match TRBD1. The germline gives CDR1 SGDLS, CDR2 YYNGEE. V was pared by 4 bases and J by 3 bases, with 10 bases of the junction left unmatched. The CDR3 spans 15 residues. This chain's CDR3 is CASSPGLTGDYEQYF. In nucleotides, the CDR3 is TGTGCCAGCAGCCCAGGCTTAACAGGGGACTACGAGCAGTACTTC.

This sequence joins TRBV6-2 or TRBV6-3 and TRBJ2-1; 8 bases are a match to TRBD2. Losses at the gene ends were 2 bases for V and 3 bases for J; bases not matched to a gene: 9. Germline V lookup: CDR1 MNHEY, CDR2 SVGEGT. This CDR3 is 17 amino acids long. CDR3 bases: TGTGCCAGCAGTTACCGGGAGGGCCGCGGGATCTACAATGAGCAGTTCTTC. This encodes CASSYREGRGIYNEQFF.

The chain combines TRBV12-3 or TRBV12-4 with TRBJ2-7; maybe TRBD2 (10 bases). V lost 4 bases and J 2 bases, leaving 30 bases between the germline ends. The CDR3 spans 20 residues. The CDR3 loop is CASSYRWGQGSGRAPYEQYF. The CDR3 DNA sequence: TGTGCCAGCAGTTACCGTTGGGGACAGGGAAGCGGGAGGGCCCCCTACGAGCAGTACTTC.

J is TRBJ2-5 and V is TRBV4-3; TRBD2 might be the D (6 bases). Per the germline V gene, CDR1 is LGHNA and CDR2 is YSLEER. The CDR3 is 17 amino acids. Trimming removed 1 base from V and 6 bases from J, with 21 bases in between. CDR3 protein: CASSQGSGTEIAKTQYF. CDR3 nucleotides: TGCGCCAGCAGCCAAGGTAGCGGAACAGAGATTGCTAAGACCCAGTACTTC.

The chain recombines TRBV7-9 with TRBJ2-3, with 10 positions matching TRBD1. Germline loops: CDR1 SEHNR, CDR2 FQNEAQ (reference sequence). The V gene end was trimmed by 0 bases and the J gene end by 4 bases; junction bases not matched to a gene: 13. The CDR3 runs 19 residues. In nucleotides, the CDR3 is TGTGCCAGCAGCTTAGCACCGACAGGGGGCTCCATCCCATCAGATACGCAGTATTTT. Amino acid sequence: CASSLAPTGGSIPSDTQYF.

V and J are TRBV7-3 and TRBJ2-1, with TRBD2 identical over 8 bases. The CDR3 consists of 13 residues. Germline CDR1 reads SGHTA; CDR2 reads FQGTGA. V shed 2 bases, J shed 10 bases, and the junction held 4 bases outside the gene matches. The CDR3 sequence: CASSLGAGGEQFF. The CDR3 DNA follows: TGTGCCAGCAGCTTAGGGGCGGGAGGCGAGCAGTTCTTC.

The DNA of the CDR3 is TGTGCCAGCAGTTTTACAGGTCAAGAGACCCAGTACTTC. Its protein is CASSFTGQETQYF. This rearrangement joins TRBV12-3 or TRBV12-4 to TRBJ2-5; possible D gene TRBD1, 5 bases. With 3 bases removed from V and 2 bases from J, the gap between germline ends came to 7 bases. The CDR3 spans 13 residues.

The CDR3 nucleotides are TGTGCCAGTAGTATAGCAGGCCGCAATGAGCAGTTCTTC. This sequence encodes CASSIAGRNEQFF. The chain is built from TRBV19 and TRBJ2-1, with D uncertain. The CDR3 extends over 13 amino acids. The germline gives CDR1 LNHDA, CDR2 SQIVND (reference sequence). V was shortened by 1 base and J by 6 bases, with 7 bases between the two germline ends.

The chain has TRBV15 and TRBJ2-2; no definite D call. The CDR3 covers 17 residues. Germline CDR1 reads LNHNV; CDR2 reads YYDKDF (reference sequence). V was clipped by 0 bases and J by 4 bases, with 15 bases between them. CDR3 amino acids: CATSRERIDLGTGELFF. The CDR3 coding sequence is TGTGCCACCAGCAGAGAGCGGATTGACTTGGGCACCGGGGAGCTGTTTTTT.

The J gene is TRBJ1-4, the V gene TRBV4-2; the D gene is possibly TRBD1 (5 bases). The V end was cut by 0 bases, the J end by 10 bases, with 12 bases between. The length of the CDR3 is 14 residues. Germline lookup yields CDR1 LGHNA and CDR2 YNFKEQ. CDR3 sequence (DNA): TGTGCCAGCAGCCAAGATGACGGGGGGAGAAAACTGTTTTTT. This encodes CASSQDDGGRKLFF.

V is TRBV7-2 and J is TRBJ1-1, with 8 bases that match TRBD1. The V segment lost 6 bases and the J segment 3 bases; nucleotides outside the gene matches: 3. The CDR3 has 13 amino acids. The germline V gene encodes CDR1 SGHTA and CDR2 FQGNSA. CDR3 sequence (DNA): TGTGCCAGCAGTCGACAGGGGTACACTGAAGCTTTCTTT. Amino acid sequence: CASSRQGYTEAFF.

Of note for this clonotype: Compared with germline, one end of the junction differs, possibly owing to a read error. V and J are TRBV7-7 and TRBJ2-5; D gene unclear. CDR3 length: 15 residues. Germline V CDR1 and CDR2: SSHAT, FNYEAQ (reference sequence). Here the CDR3 DNA reads TGTGCTAGCAGCTCCGGACGGAGTCAGAGGGAGACCCAGTACTTC. Protein: CASSSGRSQRETQYF.

This clonotype has only one observation. The chain carries TRBV29-1 and TRBJ2-7, with D possibly matching TRBD2 (6 bases). The CDR3 has 11 residues. V was shortened by 4 bases and J by 6 bases, with 10 bases between the two germline ends. The germline CDR1 and CDR2 sequences are SQVTM and ANQGSEA. The CDR3 DNA is TGCAGCGTTGGTCTGACTAGCGAGCAGTACTTC. This encodes CSVGLTSEQYF.